The sequence of this T cell receptor (beta chain) was determined in a study of cytomegalovirus exposure and HLA in healthy donors. Study summary: When 350 to 500 donors were genotyped, just over 80% of them were found to fall in the Caucasian-associated ancestry cluster.

The PCR contained 60 Vbeta and 13 Jbeta primers. Clones were sequenced by immunoSEQ multiplex PCR, and TCRdb holds only the in-frame ones, with some missing. The repertoire holds roughly 150,000 clones, about 76% seen once, with roughly 4.2% in the top ten. Germline CDR1 and CDR2: MNHEY and SMNVEV (reference sequence). Germline trimming cut 4 bases from V and 2 bases from J; bases unmatched to any gene: 3. The CDR3 has 14 amino acids. In regard to this clone: Its antigen is still unknown.

Overall study findings and caveats: TCR beta chains numbering some 160 were designated cytomegalovirus-associated. Another analysis was done later, and it associated 16,951 TCR beta sequences with HLA alleles at 0.05 false discovery rate.

The sample was PBMCs. The chain links TRBV27 to TRBJ2-5; 8 nucleotides line up with TRBD2. The sequence was collected from a male donor in good health and CMV-seronegative. CDR3 protein: CASSSTSAQETQYF. The CDR3 DNA reads as TGTGCCAGCAGTTCGACTAGCGCTCAAGAGACCCAGTACTTC.